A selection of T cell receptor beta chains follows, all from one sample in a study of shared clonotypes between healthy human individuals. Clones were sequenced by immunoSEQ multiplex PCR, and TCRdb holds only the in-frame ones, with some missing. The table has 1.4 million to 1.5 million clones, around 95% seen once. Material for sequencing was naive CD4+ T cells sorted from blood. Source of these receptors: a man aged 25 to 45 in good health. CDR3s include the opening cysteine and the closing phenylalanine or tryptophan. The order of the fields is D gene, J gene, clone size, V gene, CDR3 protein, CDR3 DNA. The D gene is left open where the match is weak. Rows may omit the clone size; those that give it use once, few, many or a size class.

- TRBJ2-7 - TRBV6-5 CASSPDTFHSYEQYF TGTGCCAGCAGTCCGGACACCTTCCACTCCTACGAGCAGTACTTC
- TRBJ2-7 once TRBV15 CATSRGGLTAEQYF TGTGCCACCAGCAGAGGGGGACTTACCGCGGAGCAGTACTTC
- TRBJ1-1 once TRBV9 CASSFDPRGGGLGTEAFF TGTGCCAGCAGCTTCGACCCCCGAGGTGGGGGTCTAGGGACTGAAGCTTTCTTT
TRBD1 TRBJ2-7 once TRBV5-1 CASSRGQGDEQYF TGCGCCAGCAGCCGGGGACAGGGCGACGAGCAGTACTTC
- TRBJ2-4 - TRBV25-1 CASSESMVDKNIQYF TGTGCCAGCAGTGAATCTATGGTTGACAAAAACATTCAGTACTTC
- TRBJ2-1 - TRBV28 CASKSAGIDGYNEQFF TGTGCCAGCAAGTCGGCGGGGATAGATGGGTACAATGAGCAGTTCTTC
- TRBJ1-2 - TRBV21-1 CASSKGEDDSPYSHTNYGYTF TGTGCCAGCAGCAAAGGGGAGGACGACAGCCCCTACAGTCATACTAACTATGGCTACACCTTC
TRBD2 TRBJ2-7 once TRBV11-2 CASSLVTSGSIEQYF TGTGCCAGCAGCTTAGTGACTAGCGGGAGTATTGAGCAGTACTTC
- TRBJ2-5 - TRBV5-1 CASSEQETQYF TGCGCCAGCAGCGAGCAAGAGACCCAGTACTTC
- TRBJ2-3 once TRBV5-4 CASTPGPRVGGDTQYF TGTGCCAGCACCCCCGGCCCAAGAGTGGGTGGAGATACGCAGTATTTT
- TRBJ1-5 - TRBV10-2 CASSEQAGTKPQHF TGCGCCAGCAGTGAACAGGCGGGTACGAAGCCCCAGCATTTT
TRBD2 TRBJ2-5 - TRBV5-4 CASSLALAGGQETQYF TGTGCCAGCAGCTTAGCGCTAGCGGGAGGCCAAGAGACCCAGTACTTC
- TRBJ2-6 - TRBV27 CASSPWPSEIGANVLTF TGTGCCAGCAGTCCCTGGCCGTCAGAGATAGGGGCCAACGTCCTGACTTTC
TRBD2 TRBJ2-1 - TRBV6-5 CASRRASGTSRVF TGTGCCAGCAGACGGGCTTCCGGGACTAGCAGGGTCTTC
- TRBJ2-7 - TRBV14 CASSQFLGSYEQYF TGTGCCAGCAGCCAATTCTTGGGCTCCTACGAGCAGTACTTC
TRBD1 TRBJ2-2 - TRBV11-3 CASSPRQGVRELFF TGTGCCAGCAGCCCTCGACAGGGGGTCAGGGAGCTGTTTTTT
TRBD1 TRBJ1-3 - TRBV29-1 CSVHPGQGSGNTIYF TGCAGCGTTCACCCGGGACAGGGCTCTGGAAACACCATATATTTT
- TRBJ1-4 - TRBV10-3 CANIVRANEKLFF TGTGCCAACATCGTAAGGGCTAATGAAAAACTGTTTTTT
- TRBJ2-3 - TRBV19 CASSMSSADTQYF TGTGCCAGTAGTATGAGTAGCGCAGATACGCAGTATTTT
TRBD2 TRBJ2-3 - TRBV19 CASRKGGSGRTDTQYF TGTGCCAGTAGAAAAGGGGGTAGCGGGAGAACAGATACGCAGTATTTT
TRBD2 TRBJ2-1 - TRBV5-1 CASSESGTSLEQFF TGCGCCAGCAGCGAATCCGGGACTAGTTTAGAGCAGTTCTTC
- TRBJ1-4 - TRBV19 CASAIRDEKLFF TGTGCCAGCGCCATCCGGGATGAAAAACTGTTTTTT
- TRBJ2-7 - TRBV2 CASSAYRQATYEQYF TGTGCCAGCAGTGCATACAGACAGGCAACCTACGAGCAGTACTTC
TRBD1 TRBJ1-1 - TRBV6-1 CASSPVDRGTEAFF TGTGCCAGCAGCCCGGTCGACAGGGGCACTGAAGCTTTCTTT
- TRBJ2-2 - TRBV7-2 CASSLGLGNTGELFF TGTGCCAGCAGCTTAGGGTTGGGGAACACCGGGGAGCTGTTTTTT
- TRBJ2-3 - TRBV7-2 CASSPDGTPDTQYF TGTGCCAGCAGCCCCGACGGTACTCCAGATACGCAGTATTTT
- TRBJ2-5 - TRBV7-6 CASSLGFQTQETQYF TGTGCCAGCAGCTTAGGGTTCCAGACGCAGGAGACCCAGTACTTC
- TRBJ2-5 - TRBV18 CASSPGVRETQYF TGTGCCAGCTCACCAGGGGTGAGAGAGACCCAGTACTTC
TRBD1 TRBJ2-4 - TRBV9 CASSLTGDLAKNIQYF TGTGCCAGCAGCTTAACAGGGGACCTAGCCAAAAACATTCAGTACTTC
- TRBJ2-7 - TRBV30 CAWSPWRGAYSYEQYF TGTGCCTGGAGTCCCTGGAGGGGGGCTTACTCCTACGAGCAGTACTTC
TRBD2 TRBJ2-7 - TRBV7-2 CASSFGATSGRSYEQYF TGTGCCAGCAGCTTCGGAGCGACTAGCGGGAGGTCCTACGAGCAGTACTTC
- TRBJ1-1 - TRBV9 CASSHPLGLHTEAFF TGTGCCAGCAGCCACCCTTTAGGATTGCACACTGAAGCTTTCTTT
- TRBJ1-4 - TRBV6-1 CASSRRTNNEKLFF TGTGCCAGCAGTCGACGGACTAATAATGAAAAACTGTTTTTT
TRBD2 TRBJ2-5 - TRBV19 CASRMTSGRAETQYF TGTGCCAGTAGAATGACTAGCGGGAGGGCGGAGACCCAGTACTTC
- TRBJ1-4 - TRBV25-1 CASSRVKNEKLFF TGTGCCAGCAGCAGGGTCAAGAATGAAAAACTGTTTTTT
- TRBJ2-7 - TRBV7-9 CASSLGGGGRTYEQYF TGTGCCAGCAGCCTAGGTGGAGGGGGGCGCACCTACGAGCAGTACTTC
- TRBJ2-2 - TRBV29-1 CSVDRGGRSGELFF TGCAGCGTTGATCGCGGAGGGCGGTCCGGGGAGCTGTTTTTT
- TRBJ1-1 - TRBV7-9 CASSSDSGSRLFF TGTGCCAGCAGCTCCGACTCAGGGAGCCGGCTTTTCTTT
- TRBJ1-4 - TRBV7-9 CASSPRGEKLFF TGTGCCAGCAGCCCCCGGGGTGAAAAACTGTTTTTT
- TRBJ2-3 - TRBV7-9 CASSSEGGWDTQYF TGTGCCAGCAGCTCAGAAGGGGGATGGGATACGCAGTATTTT
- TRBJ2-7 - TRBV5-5 CASKKGGDPYEQYF TGTGCCAGCAAGAAAGGGGGGGACCCCTACGAGCAGTACTTC
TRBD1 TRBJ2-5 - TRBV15 CATSRAQAQGLETQYF TGTGCCACCAGCAGGGCACAAGCACAGGGGCTTGAGACCCAGTACTTC
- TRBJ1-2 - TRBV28 CASSLPGEGYTF TGTGCCAGCAGTTTACCAGGGGAAGGCTACACCTTC
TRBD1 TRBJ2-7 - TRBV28 CASSLSGTGGIAQYF TGTGCCAGCAGTCTTTCCGGGACAGGGGGCATTGCGCAGTACTTC
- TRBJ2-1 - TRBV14 CASSQKGYYNEQFF TGTGCCAGCAGCCAAAAGGGTTACTACAATGAGCAGTTCTTC
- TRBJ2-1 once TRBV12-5 CASGLFHEQFF TGTGCTAGTGGTTTGTTCCATGAGCAGTTCTTC
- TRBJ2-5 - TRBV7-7 CASSQRTGSGMETQYF TGTGCTAGCAGCCAAAGAACAGGGAGTGGAATGGAGACCCAGTACTTC
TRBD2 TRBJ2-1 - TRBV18 CASSRAGSSYNEQFF TGTGCCAGCTCGCGAGCGGGGAGTTCCTACAATGAGCAGTTCTTC
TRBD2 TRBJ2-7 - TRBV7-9 CASSSPGLAGGHEQYF TGTGCCAGCAGCTCCCCGGGACTAGCGGGAGGTCACGAGCAGTACTTC
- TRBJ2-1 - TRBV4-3 CASSQVGTPYNEQFF TGCGCCAGCAGCCAAGTCGGGACACCCTACAATGAGCAGTTCTTC
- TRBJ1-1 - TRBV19 CASVGRPPRDGNTEAFF TGTGCCAGTGTAGGACGGCCTCCCCGGGATGGGAACACTGAAGCTTTCTTT
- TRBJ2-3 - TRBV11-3 CASSPPGTDTQYF TGTGCCAGCAGCCCGCCTGGCACAGATACGCAGTATTTT
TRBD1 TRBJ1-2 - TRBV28 CASSAADRVYGYTF TGTGCCAGCAGTGCCGCCGACAGGGTATATGGCTACACCTTC
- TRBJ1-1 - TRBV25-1 CASSQTVWDTEAFF TGTGCCAGCAGCCAGACGGTGTGGGACACTGAAGCTTTCTTT
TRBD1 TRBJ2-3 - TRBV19 CASTDRGRRTDTQYF TGTGCCAGTACTGACAGGGGTCGACGCACAGATACGCAGTATTTT
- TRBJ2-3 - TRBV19 CASSTPPWAKADTQYF TGTGCCAGTAGTACACCGCCCTGGGCTAAGGCAGATACGCAGTATTTT
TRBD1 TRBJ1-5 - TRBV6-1 CASSSDRGNQPQHF TGTGCCAGCAGTTCGGACAGGGGGAATCAGCCCCAGCATTTT
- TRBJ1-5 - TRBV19 CASSIRWGRQPQHF TGTGCCAGTAGTATTAGGTGGGGGCGTCAGCCCCAGCATTTT
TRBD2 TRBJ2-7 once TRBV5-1 CASSPTLGGISYEQYF TGCGCCAGCAGCCCAACCCTGGGGGGGATCTCCTACGAGCAGTACTTC
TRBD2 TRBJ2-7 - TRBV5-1 CASSPGLAVTSYEQYF TGCGCCAGCAGCCCCGGACTAGCGGTAACCTCCTACGAGCAGTACTTC